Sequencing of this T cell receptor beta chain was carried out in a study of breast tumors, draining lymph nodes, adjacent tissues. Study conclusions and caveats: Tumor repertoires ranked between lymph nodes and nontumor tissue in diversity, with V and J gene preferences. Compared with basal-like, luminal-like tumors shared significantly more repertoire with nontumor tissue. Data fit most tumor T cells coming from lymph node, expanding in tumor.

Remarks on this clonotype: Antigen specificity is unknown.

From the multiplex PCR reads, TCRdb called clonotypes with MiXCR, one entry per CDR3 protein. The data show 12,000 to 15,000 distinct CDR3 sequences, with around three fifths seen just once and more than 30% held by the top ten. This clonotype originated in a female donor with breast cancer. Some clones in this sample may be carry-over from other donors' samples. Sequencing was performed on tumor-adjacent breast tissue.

In DNA form, the CDR3 reads TGTGCCAGCAGCCTCGGGACAGGGAAGAACACTGAAGCTTTCTTT. This translates into CASSLGTGKNTEAFF. V gene TRBV11-3 combines with J gene TRBJ1-1; 9 nucleotides line up with TRBD1. Germline CDR1 SGHNT, CDR2 YENEEA. With 5 bases clipped from V and 1 base from J, the junction kept 5 bases outside the gene matches. The CDR3 covers 15 residues. The complete variable domain, with remaining parts taken from reference TRBV11-3 and TRBJ1-1, reads EAGVVQSPRYKIIEKKQPVAFWCNPISGHNTLYWYLQNLGQGPELLIRYENEEAVDDSQLPKDRFSAERLKGVDSTLKIQPAELGDSAVYLCASSLGTGKNTEAFFGQGTRLTVV.